What follows is one T cell receptor beta chain and its context. This sample was taken from a study of blood T cell repertoires in COVID-19. Looked up from germline, CDR1 is LGHDT and CDR2 is YNNKEL (reference sequence). The CDR3 is 15 amino acids. The ends lost 5 bases at V and 5 bases at J; junction bases unmatched: 7. Authors' data handling: The authors estimated nucleated cell counts from reference gene primer amplification. Method: immunoSEQ multiplex PCR; TCRdb's copy keeps in-frame clones and lacks some. That table gives V, J and clone size, and the DNA gave D and trimming. The table shows about 100,000 clones, with approximately 93% occurring only once.

Sequencing input: peripheral blood. The V gene is TRBV3-1 (or the pseudogene TRBV3-2), the J gene TRBJ1-4; 8 bases align to TRBD1. This TCR came from a middle-aged man with active COVID-19. The CDR3, as DNA: TGTGCCAGCAGCGAGAGGCACAGGGGGAATGAAAAACTGTTTTTT. Protein sequence: CASSERHRGNEKLFF.